These 22 T cell receptor beta chains were all obtained from the same sample, sequenced in a study of beta chain features in type 1 diabetes. Study observations and caveats: Within each of all four CD4+ subsets, Type 1 diabetes patients had TCRB CDR3s that were moderately but significantly shorter.

Their specific antigens are unknown. Expressed TCRB transcripts got sequenced, as all isolated RNA was reverse transcribed. Method: immunoSEQ multiplex PCR; TCRdb's copy keeps in-frame clones and lacks some. The profile shows 300,000 to 400,000 clones, 9.3% of them singletons. Material: central memory CD4+ T cells from blood. The receptors here all came from a man younger than 45 with type 1 diabetes.

The chain combines TRBV27 with TRBJ2-1, with 7 positions matching TRBD2. Germline CDR1 is MNHEY and CDR2 is SMNVEV (reference sequence). The CDR3 is 15 amino acids. V dropped 6 bases and J dropped 7; count of bases not matched to a gene: 12. The CDR3: CASSSPGLVVNEQFF. In nucleotides, the CDR3 is TGTGCCAGCAGCTCTCCTGGACTAGTTGTAAATGAGCAGTTCTTC.

The rearrangement joins TRBV11-2 to TRBJ2-7; tentative D call: TRBD1 (6 bases). Looked up from germline, CDR1 is SGHAT and CDR2 is FQNNGV. The CDR3 runs 15 residues. V lost 5 bases to trimming and J lost 4 bases, with 18 bases between them. CDR3 bases: TGTGCCAGCAGCCCTAGTATCGGACAGAGTTACGAGCAGTACTTC. Residues: CASSPSIGQSYEQYF.

The chain carries TRBV5-6 and TRBJ1-3; D unresolved. Germline V gene data show CDR1 as SGHDT and CDR2 as YYEEEE. The V gene lost 4 bases and the J gene lost 1 base, with 9 bases spanning the gap. The length of the CDR3 is 14 residues. CDR3 nucleotides: TGTGCCAGCAGCGAATCAGGATCTGGAAACACCATATATTTT. Protein: CASSESGSGNTIYF.

This clone was found a few times. The V call is TRBV7-2, the J call TRBJ1-1; D possibly corresponds to TRBD1 (5 bases). Trimming removed 8 bases at V and 4 bases at J, with 17 bases between. Germline CDR1 and CDR2: SGHTA and FQGNSA. The CDR3 covers 14 residues. DNA for the CDR3: TGTGCCAGCGGAGATACGGAGGGACGCACTGAAGCTTTCTTT. Translation: CASGDTEGRTEAFF.

This clone was seen repeatedly, ten times or more. The rearrangement joins TRBV15 to TRBJ2-1; D is uncertain. V was pared by 1 base and J by 4 bases, with 2 bases between. The CDR3 is made up of 12 amino acids. From germline, CDR1 is LNHNV and CDR2 YYDKDF (reference sequence). CDR3 nucleotides: TGTGCCACCAGCAGAGGATACAATGAGCAGTTCTTC. Translated, it gives CATSRGYNEQFF.

V is TRBV2 and J is TRBJ2-5; TRBD1 matches at 9 bases. Germline V gives CDR1 SNHLY, CDR2 FYNNEI. The V segment lost 7 bases and the J segment 6 bases; nucleotides outside the gene matches: 3. The CDR3 spans 12 residues. CDR3 amino acids: CASKDRGQTQYF. The DNA of the CDR3 is TGTGCCAGCAAGGACAGGGGACAGACCCAGTACTTC.

This clone was counted between two and nine times. Mismatch with germline at one junction end may stem from a read error. This sequence joins TRBV7-2 and TRBJ2-3, with D tentatively TRBD2 (6 bases). Germline V gene lookup returns CDR1 SGHTA and CDR2 FQGNSA. This CDR3 spans 16 amino acids. The CDR3 loop is CASSLARGTWADTQYF. The CDR3, as DNA: TGTGCCAGCAGCCTAGCCCGCGGGACTTGGGCAGATACGCAGTATTTT.

The chain carries TRBV9 and TRBJ1-5; unclear D gene. This CDR3 contains 15 residues. Germline CDR1 and CDR2: SGDLS and YYNGEE. The V gene lost 2 bases and the J gene lost 4 bases, with 13 bases spanning the gap. This chain's CDR3 is CASSVGETGNQPQHF. The CDR3 nucleotides are TGTGCCAGCAGCGTCGGGGAGACCGGGAATCAGCCCCAGCATTTT.

This clone was detected only a few times. The chain employs TRBV29-1 and TRBJ2-3; 8 nucleotides match TRBD2. Trimming removed 1 base from V and 3 bases from J; junction bases left unmatched: 9. CDR3 length equals 16 residues. Looked up from germline, CDR1 is SQVTM and CDR2 is ANQGSEA. The CDR3 is CSVEGMPGGWTDTQYF. DNA for the CDR3: TGCAGCGTTGAAGGAATGCCGGGGGGGTGGACAGATACGCAGTATTTT.

This clone was seen only a few times. The chain has TRBV7-8 and TRBJ2-1; weak D call: TRBD2 (6 bases). Germline CDR1 reads SGHVS; CDR2 reads FQNEAQ. The CDR3 runs 16 residues. V was trimmed by 3 bases and J by 2 bases, leaving 14 bases between them. CDR3 sequence: CASSFGLAATYNEQFF. DNA of the CDR3: TGTGCCAGCAGCTTCGGATTAGCGGCAACCTACAATGAGCAGTTCTTC. Complete variable domain (other parts from reference TRBV7-8 and TRBJ2-1): GAGVSQSPRYKVAKRGQDVALRCDPISGHVSLFWYQQALGQGPEFLTYFQNEAQLDKSGLPSDRFFAERPEGSVSTLKIQRTQQEDSAVYLCASSFGLAATYNEQFFGPGTRLTVL.

This clone was observed a few times. The chain is built from TRBV7-2 and TRBJ1-3; D ambiguous. Trimming stripped 4 bases from V and 3 bases from J, with 7 bases between. The CDR3 is 13 amino acids. Germline V gives CDR1 SGHTA, CDR2 FQGNSA. The CDR3 bases are TGTGCCAGCAGCTCAGGCAATGGAAACACCATATATTTT. Encoded protein: CASSSGNGNTIYF.

This clone was seen many times. This sequence joins TRBV5-1 and TRBJ1-3; D is possibly TRBD1 (6 bases). Trimming shortened V by 0 bases and J by 4 bases, and 11 bases separated the two germline ends. This CDR3 region has 15 residues. In germline, CDR1 is SGHRS, CDR2 YFSETQ. CDR3 in DNA: TGCGCCAGCAGCTTGGCTGGGACAACCGGAAACACCATATATTTT. Residues: CASSLAGTTGNTIYF. Based on the CDR3 plus reference TRBV5-1 and TRBJ1-3, the full variable domain is KAGVTQTPRYLIKTRGQQVTLSCSPISGHRSVSWYQQTPGQGLQFLFEYFSETQRNKGNFPGRFSGRQFSNSRSEMNVSTLELGDSALYLCASSLAGTTGNTIYFGEGSWLTVV.

This clone has only a few counts. This may stem from a read error, because a much larger clone lies one nucleotide away. The chain uses TRBV6-5 and TRBJ1-1; TRBD1 matches 7 bases. Trimming took 5 bases from V and 1 from J; bases not matched to a gene: 1. The CDR3 length is 13 residues. Per germline, CDR1 MNHEY and CDR2 SVGAGI. CDR3 loop: CASSGQANTEAFF. In nucleotides, the CDR3 is TGTGCCAGCAGTGGACAGGCGAACACTGAAGCTTTCTTT.

This clone was recorded a few times. The chain combines TRBV12-5 with TRBJ2-3, with D possibly TRBD2 on 5 matching bases. With 7 bases removed from V and 1 base from J, the gap between germline ends came to 6 bases. The CDR3 is 12 residues long. The germline gives CDR1 LGHNT, CDR2 FRNRAP. The CDR3 DNA sequence: TGTGCTAGTGAGGGAGGCACAGATACGCAGTATTTT. Amino acid sequence: CASEGGTDTQYF.

The V and J genes are TRBV5-4 and TRBJ2-5; 10 bases align to TRBD2. Losses at the gene ends were 4 bases for V and 5 bases for J; bases not matched to a gene: 11. Per germline, CDR1 SGHNT and CDR2 YYREEE (reference sequence). CDR3 length: 16 residues. The CDR3 coding sequence is TGTGCCAGCAGCCTACAGCGGGGGGGTAGTCTGGAGACCCAGTACTTC. Translating gives CASSLQRGGSLETQYF.

J is TRBJ1-2 and V is TRBV2, with D perhaps TRBD1 (6 bases). The CDR3 contains 15 residues. Trimming removed 6 bases at V and 7 bases at J, with 21 bases between. Germline lookup yields CDR1 SNHLY and CDR2 FYNNEI. The CDR3 sequence is CASREPTGTLAGYTF. The DNA of the CDR3 is TGTGCCAGCAGAGAACCGACAGGCACTCTTGCTGGCTACACCTTC.

This clone was counted ten times or more. The chain links TRBV5-1 to TRBJ2-1; possible D gene TRBD2, 5 bases. The V and J ends lost 2 bases and 5 bases respectively, with 8 bases between them. This CDR3 region has 13 residues. Per the germline V gene, CDR1 is SGHRS and CDR2 is YFSETQ. CDR3 amino acids: CASSLSGDNEQFF. The CDR3 nucleotides are TGCGCCAGCAGCTTATCCGGGGACAATGAGCAGTTCTTC.

The chain has TRBV5-1 and TRBJ1-1; TRBD1 matches 9 bases. This CDR3 spans 13 amino acids. Germline assignment: CDR1 SGHRS and CDR2 YFSETQ. Trimming at V came to 3 bases and at J to 5 bases, leaving 2 bases not matched to a gene. The DNA for the CDR3 is TGCGCCAGCAGCTGGACAGGGGAGACTGAAGCTTTCTTT. Its protein is CASSWTGETEAFF.

This clone has a count of ten or more. The chain couples TRBV19 to TRBJ1-2; the D is unclear. CDR3 size: 14 residues. Trimming left V 4 bases short and J 2 bases short, with 11 bases between. Germline V CDR1 and CDR2: LNHDA, SQIVND (reference sequence). The CDR3 here is CASSRTELNYGYTF. The CDR3 DNA sequence: TGTGCCAGTAGTAGGACGGAACTAAACTATGGCTACACCTTC.

The table lists this clone with a few counts. This rearrangement joins TRBV2 to TRBJ2-5, with TRBD2 identical over 11 bases. The junction had 13 bases not matched to a gene; V was cut back by 10 bases and J by 6 bases. The CDR3 sequence is 15 residues long. CDR1 is SNHLY and CDR2 is FYNNEI in the germline V gene. The CDR3 DNA is TGTGCCAACGTTATACTAGCGGGGGCGCCGAAGACCCAGTACTTC. It specifies CANVILAGAPKTQYF. Full variable domain (remainder filled in from reference TRBV2 and TRBJ2-5): EPEVTQTPSHQVTQMGQEVILRCVPISNHLYFYWYRQILGQKVEFLVSFYNNEISEKSEIFDDQFSVERPDGSNFTLKIRSTKLEDSAMYFCANVILAGAPKTQYFGPGTRLLVL.

Only a few counts were recorded for this clone. CDR3 amino acids: CASSLERGMAEAFF. The CDR3 bases are TGTGCCAGCAGCTTAGAGAGGGGGATGGCTGAAGCTTTCTTT. V and J are TRBV7-9 and TRBJ1-1; tentatively, D is TRBD1 (6 bases). This CDR3 comprises 14 residues. Germline assignment: CDR1 SEHNR and CDR2 FQNEAQ (reference sequence). V was trimmed by 1 base and J by 6 bases, leaving 12 bases between them.

This clone was observed many times. Other DNA sequences in the same sample also yield this CDR3. V usage is TRBV4-3 and J usage is TRBJ1-6, with D unclear. The germline V gene encodes CDR1 LGHNA and CDR2 YSLEER. The V end was cut by 3 bases, the J end by 7 bases, with 10 bases between. The CDR3 runs 14 residues. CDR3 nucleotide sequence: TGCGCCAGCAGCCAGTGGACCGCGAATTCACCCCTCCACTTT. Its translation is CASSQWTANSPLHF.